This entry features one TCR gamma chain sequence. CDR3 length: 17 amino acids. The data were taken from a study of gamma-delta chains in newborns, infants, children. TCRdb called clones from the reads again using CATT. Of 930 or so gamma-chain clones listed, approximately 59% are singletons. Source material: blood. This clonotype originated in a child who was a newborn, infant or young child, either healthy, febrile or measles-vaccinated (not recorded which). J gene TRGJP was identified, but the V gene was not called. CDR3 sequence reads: CALWDPRQELGKKIKVF. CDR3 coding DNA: TGTGCCTTGTGGGATCCAAGGCAAGAGTTGGGCAAAAAAATCAAGGTATTT.